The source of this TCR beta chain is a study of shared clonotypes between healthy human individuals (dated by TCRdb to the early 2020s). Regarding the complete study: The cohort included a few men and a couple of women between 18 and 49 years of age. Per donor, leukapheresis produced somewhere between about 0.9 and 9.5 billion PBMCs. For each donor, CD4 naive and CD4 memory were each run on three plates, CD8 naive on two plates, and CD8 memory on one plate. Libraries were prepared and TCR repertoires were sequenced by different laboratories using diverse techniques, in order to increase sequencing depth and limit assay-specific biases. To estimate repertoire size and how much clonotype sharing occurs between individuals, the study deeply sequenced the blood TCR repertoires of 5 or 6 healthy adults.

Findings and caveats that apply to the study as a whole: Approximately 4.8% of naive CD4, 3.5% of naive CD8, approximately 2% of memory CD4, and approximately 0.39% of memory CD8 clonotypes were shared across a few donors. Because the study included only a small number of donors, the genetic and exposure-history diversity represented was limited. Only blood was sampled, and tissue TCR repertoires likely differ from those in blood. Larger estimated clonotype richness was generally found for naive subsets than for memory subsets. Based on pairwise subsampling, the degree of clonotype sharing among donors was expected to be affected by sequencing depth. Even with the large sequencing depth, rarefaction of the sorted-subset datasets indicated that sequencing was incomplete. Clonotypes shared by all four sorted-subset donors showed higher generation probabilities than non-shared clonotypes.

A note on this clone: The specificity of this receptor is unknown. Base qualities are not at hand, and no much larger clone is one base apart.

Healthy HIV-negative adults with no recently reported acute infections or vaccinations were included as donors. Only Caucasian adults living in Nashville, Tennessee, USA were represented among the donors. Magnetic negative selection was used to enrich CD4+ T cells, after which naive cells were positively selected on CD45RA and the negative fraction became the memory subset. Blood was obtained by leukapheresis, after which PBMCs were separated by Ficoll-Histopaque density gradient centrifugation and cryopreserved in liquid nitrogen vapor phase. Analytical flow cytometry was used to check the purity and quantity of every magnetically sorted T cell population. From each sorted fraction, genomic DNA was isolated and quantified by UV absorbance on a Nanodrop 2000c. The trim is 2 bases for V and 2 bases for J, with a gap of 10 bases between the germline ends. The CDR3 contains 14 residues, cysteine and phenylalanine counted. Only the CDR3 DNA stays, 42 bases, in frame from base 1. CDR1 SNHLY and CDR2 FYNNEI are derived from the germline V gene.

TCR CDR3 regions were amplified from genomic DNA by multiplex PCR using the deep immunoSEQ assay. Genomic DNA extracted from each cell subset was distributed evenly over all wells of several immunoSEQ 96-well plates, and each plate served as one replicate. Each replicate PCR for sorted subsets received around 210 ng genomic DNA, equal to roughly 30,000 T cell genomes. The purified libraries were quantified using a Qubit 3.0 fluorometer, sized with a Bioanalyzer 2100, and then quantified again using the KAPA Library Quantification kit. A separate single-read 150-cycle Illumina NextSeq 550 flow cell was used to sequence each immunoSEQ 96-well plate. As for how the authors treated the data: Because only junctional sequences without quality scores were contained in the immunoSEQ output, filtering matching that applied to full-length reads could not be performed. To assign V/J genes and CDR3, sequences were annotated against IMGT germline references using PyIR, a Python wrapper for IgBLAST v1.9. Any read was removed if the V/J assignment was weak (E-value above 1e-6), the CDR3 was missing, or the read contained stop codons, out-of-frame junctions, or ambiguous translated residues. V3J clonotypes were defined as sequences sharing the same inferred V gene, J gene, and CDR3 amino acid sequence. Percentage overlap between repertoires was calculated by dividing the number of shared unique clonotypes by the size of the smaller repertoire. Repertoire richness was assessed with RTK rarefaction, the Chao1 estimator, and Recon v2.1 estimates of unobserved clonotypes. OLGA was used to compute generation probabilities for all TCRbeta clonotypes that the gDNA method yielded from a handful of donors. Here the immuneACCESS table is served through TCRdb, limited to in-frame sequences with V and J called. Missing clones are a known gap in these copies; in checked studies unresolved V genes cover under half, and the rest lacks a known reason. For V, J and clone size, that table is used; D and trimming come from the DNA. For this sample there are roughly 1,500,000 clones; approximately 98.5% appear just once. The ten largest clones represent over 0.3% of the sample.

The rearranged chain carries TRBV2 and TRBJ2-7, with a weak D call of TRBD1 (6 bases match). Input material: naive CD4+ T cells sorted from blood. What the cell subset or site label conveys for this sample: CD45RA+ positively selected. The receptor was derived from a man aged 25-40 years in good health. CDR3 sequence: CASSEQGPAYEQYF. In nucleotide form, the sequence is TGTGCCAGCAGTGAACAGGGGCCCGCCTACGAGCAGTACTTC.